This is a list of T cell receptor beta chains from one sample in a study of CD8 T cells in acute hepatitis C reinfection. Profiled with immunoSEQ multiplex PCR; TCRdb holds only in-frame clones, not every one. The repertoire holds 30,000 to 45,000 clones, with approximately 85% as singletons. Sequencing input: naive CD8+ T cells from PBMCs. Every receptor here comes from a woman aged 18-29 years who spontaneously cleared hepatitis C infection. CDR3s include the opening cysteine and the closing phenylalanine or tryptophan. Each record gives: J gene, clone size, D gene, V gene, CDR3 protein, CDR3 DNA. A D gene is named only where the DNA matches it firmly. Clone size is stated in some rows and not others, as once, few, many or a class when expanded.

TRBJ1-2 - - TRBV5-1 CASSDGTQSGGYTF TGCGCCAGCAGCGACGGGACTCAGAGCGGCGGCTACACCTTC
TRBJ1-1 - - TRBV4-1 CASSQGKGVNTEAFF TGCGCCAGCAGCCAAGGGAAAGGGGTGAACACTGAAGCTTTCTTT
TRBJ1-2 - - TRBV19 CASTNPPPNYGYTF TGTGCCAGCACCAATCCCCCACCCAACTATGGCTACACCTTC
TRBJ2-5 - - TRBV13 CASSLLQETQYF TGTGCCAGCAGCTTATTACAAGAGACCCAGTACTTC
TRBJ1-1 - - TRBV11-2 CASSLEEGYIMNTEAFF TGTGCCAGCAGCTTAGAAGAAGGGTACATCATGAACACTGAAGCTTTCTTT
TRBJ1-1 - - TRBV7-8 CASSLEVFQNTEAFF TGTGCCAGCAGCTTAGAAGTTTTTCAGAACACTGAAGCTTTCTTT
TRBJ2-1 - - TRBV4-1 CASSQEYDNEQFF TGCGCCAGCAGCCAAGAGTACGACAATGAGCAGTTCTTC
TRBJ1-1 few - TRBV5-1 CASSTVDRNKGDAFF TGCGCCAGCAGCACCGTCGACAGAAACAAGGGTGATGCTTTCTTT
TRBJ2-7 - TRBD2 TRBV27 CASSLSAGESYEQYF TGTGCCAGCAGTTTATCTGCGGGAGAGTCCTACGAGCAGTACTTC
TRBJ2-7 - TRBD2 TRBV7-6 CASSKLPPFQGLGITYEQYF TGTGCCAGCAGTAAATTGCCGCCCTTCCAGGGACTAGGCATAACCTACGAGCAGTACTTC
TRBJ2-6 - TRBD1 TRBV12-5 CASGFTLQGDTGANVLTF TGTGCTAGTGGTTTTACCCTCCAGGGGGACACTGGGGCCAACGTCCTGACTTTC
TRBJ1-1 - - TRBV6-1 CASLTGTEAFF TGTGCCAGCCTTACGGGCACTGAAGCTTTCTTT
TRBJ2-5 - TRBD1 TRBV7-8 CASSPAPGQGWDQYF TGTGCCAGCAGCCCCGCGCCGGGACAGGGTTGGGACCAGTACTTC
TRBJ1-4 - TRBD1 TRBV7-9 CASSPSLTGAFSEKLFF TGTGCCAGCAGCCCCTCTCTCACAGGGGCTTTTAGCGAAAAACTGTTTTTT
TRBJ1-5 once - TRBV6-1 CASRPEGEPQHF TGTGCCAGCAGACCCGAGGGGGAGCCCCAGCATTTT
TRBJ2-3 - TRBD2 TRBV19 CASSIDNSGGWTDTQYF TGTGCCAGTAGTATAGATAATAGCGGGGGCTGGACAGATACGCAGTATTTT
TRBJ2-7 - TRBD1 TRBV5-4 CASSPGTGAYEQYF TGTGCCAGCAGCCCCGGGACAGGGGCCTACGAGCAGTACTTC
TRBJ1-2 - - TRBV5-5 CASSLIGRDGYTF TGTGCCAGCAGCTTGATCGGGAGGGATGGCTACACCTTC
TRBJ2-1 once - TRBV6-6 CASSAKGAYNEQFF TGTGCCAGCAGTGCAAAGGGGGCCTACAATGAGCAGTTCTTC
TRBJ2-7 few - TRBV19 CASSIGAYSYEQYF TGTGCCAGTAGTATTGGAGCGTATAGCTACGAGCAGTACTTC
TRBJ2-7 - - TRBV29-1 CSVDDPATYEQYF TGCAGCGTTGACGACCCAGCCACCTACGAGCAGTACTTC